Listed below are T cell receptor beta chains from one sample, sequenced in a study of shared clonotypes between healthy human individuals. The protocol was immunoSEQ multiplex PCR, while the TCRdb copy is restricted to in-frame clones and leaves out a portion. The sample lists about 1 million clones; around 74% were seen once. The sample comprised memory CD4+ T cells sorted from blood. These receptors all come from a man aged 18 to 29 in good health. Each CDR3 is given with its conserved first and last residue. The D gene is left open where the match is weak. Expanded clones are given a class, and other clones once, few, many or no size at all.

d_gene: .
j_gene: TRBJ1-6
abundance: .
v_gene: TRBV6-6
CDR3aa: CASSYSGSISPLHF
CDR3nt: TGTGCCAGCAGTTACTCAGGGAGCATTTCACCCCTCCACTTT

d_gene: .
j_gene: TRBJ1-3
abundance: .
v_gene: TRBV19
CDR3aa: CASSPPGRSSGNTIYF
CDR3nt: TGTGCCAGTAGTCCCCCGGGACGGTCCTCTGGAAACACCATATATTTT

d_gene: .
j_gene: TRBJ2-7
abundance: .
v_gene: TRBV2
CDR3aa: CASRVQLGTYEQYF
CDR3nt: TGTGCCAGCAGAGTACAGCTAGGGACCTACGAGCAGTACTTC

d_gene: .
j_gene: TRBJ2-7
abundance: .
v_gene: TRBV7-2
CDR3aa: CASRRTVVYEQYF
CDR3nt: TGTGCCAGCAGACGGACAGTAGTCTACGAGCAGTACTTC

d_gene: .
j_gene: TRBJ1-1
abundance: .
v_gene: TRBV28
CDR3aa: CASSFIRGLSTEAFF
CDR3nt: TGTGCCAGCAGCTTTATTCGGGGTTTGAGCACTGAAGCTTTCTTT

d_gene: .
j_gene: TRBJ2-5
abundance: .
v_gene: TRBV19
CDR3aa: CATAGSSLETQYF
CDR3nt: TGTGCCACAGCCGGATCTTCCCTGGAGACCCAGTACTTC

d_gene: .
j_gene: TRBJ2-4
abundance: .
v_gene: TRBV27
CDR3aa: CASSLDPGNIQYF
CDR3nt: TGTGCCAGCAGTTTGGACCCAGGGAACATTCAGTACTTC

d_gene: TRBD1
j_gene: TRBJ2-5
abundance: .
v_gene: TRBV5-1
CDR3aa: CASSLALTGGVETQYF
CDR3nt: TGCGCCAGCAGCTTGGCCTTGACAGGGGGCGTCGAGACCCAGTACTTC

d_gene: .
j_gene: TRBJ2-7
abundance: .
v_gene: TRBV21-1
CDR3aa: CASSKSRPGQGGREQYF
CDR3nt: TGTGCCAGCAGCAAATCCCGTCCCGGACAGGGAGGTAGGGAGCAGTACTTC

d_gene: .
j_gene: TRBJ1-5
abundance: .
v_gene: TRBV19
CDR3aa: CASSSTGGNQPQHF
CDR3nt: TGTGCCAGTAGTAGCACGGGAGGCAATCAGCCCCAGCATTTT

d_gene: .
j_gene: TRBJ2-1
abundance: .
v_gene: TRBV30
CDR3aa: CAWRSNGRERQFF
CDR3nt: TGTGCCTGGAGGTCCAACGGACGGGAACGGCAGTTCTTC

d_gene: .
j_gene: TRBJ1-1
abundance: .
v_gene: TRBV11-1
CDR3aa: CASSHPTMNTEAFF
CDR3nt: TGTGCCAGCAGCCACCCAACAATGAACACTGAAGCTTTCTTT

d_gene: TRBD1
j_gene: TRBJ2-5
abundance: .
v_gene: TRBV18
CDR3aa: CASSPPGQPLGTQYF
CDR3nt: TGTGCCAGCTCACCCCCGGGACAGCCCCTCGGGACCCAGTACTTC

d_gene: TRBD2
j_gene: TRBJ2-5
abundance: few
v_gene: TRBV6-1
CDR3aa: CASSEVAGGQETQYF
CDR3nt: TGTGCCAGCAGTGAAGTAGCGGGGGGGCAAGAGACCCAGTACTTC

d_gene: .
j_gene: TRBJ1-5
abundance: .
v_gene: TRBV2
CDR3aa: CASSEQNSNQPQHF
CDR3nt: TGTGCCAGCAGTGAACAGAACAGCAATCAGCCCCAGCATTTT

d_gene: .
j_gene: TRBJ1-5
abundance: .
v_gene: TRBV6-1
CDR3aa: CASTVGGYSNQPQHF
CDR3nt: TGTGCCAGCACCGTAGGGGGGTATAGCAATCAGCCCCAGCATTTT

d_gene: .
j_gene: TRBJ2-5
abundance: .
v_gene: TRBV5-6
CDR3aa: CASSLLLGGGETQYF
CDR3nt: TGTGCCAGCAGCTTGTTACTAGGAGGGGGAGAGACCCAGTACTTC

d_gene: TRBD1
j_gene: TRBJ2-2
abundance: .
v_gene: TRBV5-1
CDR3aa: CASRPGQGFLSGELFF
CDR3nt: TGCGCCAGCAGGCCGGGACAGGGCTTCCTTTCCGGGGAGCTGTTTTTT

d_gene: TRBD1
j_gene: TRBJ2-5
abundance: .
v_gene: TRBV18
CDR3aa: CASSPQITGEETQYF
CDR3nt: TGTGCCAGCTCACCCCAGATAACAGGGGAGGAGACCCAGTACTTC

d_gene: .
j_gene: TRBJ2-5
abundance: .
v_gene: TRBV6-5
CDR3aa: CASSPASETQYF
CDR3nt: TGTGCCAGCAGTCCCGCGTCGGAGACCCAGTACTTC

d_gene: TRBD1
j_gene: TRBJ1-1
abundance: .
v_gene: TRBV6-5
CDR3aa: CASSWDRPNTEAFF
CDR3nt: TGTGCCAGCAGTTGGGACAGACCGAACACTGAAGCTTTCTTT

d_gene: .
j_gene: TRBJ1-5
abundance: .
v_gene: TRBV27
CDR3aa: CASSLPGANQPQHF
CDR3nt: TGTGCCAGCAGTTTGCCAGGGGCGAATCAGCCCCAGCATTTT

d_gene: TRBD1
j_gene: TRBJ1-1
abundance: many
v_gene: TRBV7-9
CDR3aa: CASSIGQGEAFF
CDR3nt: TGTGCCAGCAGCATCGGACAGGGTGAAGCTTTCTTT

d_gene: TRBD1
j_gene: TRBJ1-2
abundance: .
v_gene: TRBV28
CDR3aa: CASSDRGRGYGYTF
CDR3nt: TGTGCCAGCAGTGATAGGGGGCGAGGCTATGGCTACACCTTC

d_gene: .
j_gene: TRBJ1-5
abundance: .
v_gene: TRBV19
CDR3aa: CASSTFNSNQPQHF
CDR3nt: TGTGCCAGTAGTACATTTAATAGCAATCAGCCCCAGCATTTT

d_gene: .
j_gene: TRBJ2-7
abundance: .
v_gene: TRBV5-6
CDR3aa: CASSLNLWQATYEQYF
CDR3nt: TGTGCCAGCAGCTTAAATCTGTGGCAGGCGACCTACGAGCAGTACTTC

d_gene: TRBD1
j_gene: TRBJ2-7
abundance: .
v_gene: TRBV28
CDR3aa: CASSSTTTPGGEYF
CDR3nt: TGTGCCAGCAGTTCAACCACTACACCAGGGGGCGAGTACTTC

d_gene: TRBD1
j_gene: TRBJ2-1
abundance: .
v_gene: TRBV10-1
CDR3aa: CASKRGQGGQNEQFF
CDR3nt: TGCGCCAGCAAGAGAGGACAGGGGGGACAGAATGAGCAGTTCTTC

d_gene: .
j_gene: TRBJ1-5
abundance: few
v_gene: TRBV19
CDR3aa: CASSSPDGRQPQHF
CDR3nt: TGTGCCAGTAGTTCTCCGGACGGACGTCAGCCCCAGCATTTT

d_gene: .
j_gene: TRBJ1-1
abundance: .
v_gene: TRBV6-5
CDR3aa: CASSTPPNREAFF
CDR3nt: TGTGCCAGCAGCACACCGCCAAATCGTGAAGCTTTCTTT

d_gene: .
j_gene: TRBJ2-3
abundance: .
v_gene: TRBV30
CDR3aa: CAWSVPQGRSTDTQYF
CDR3nt: TGTGCCTGGAGTGTCCCCCAGGGCAGATCCACAGATACGCAGTATTTT

d_gene: .
j_gene: TRBJ2-4
abundance: .
v_gene: TRBV2
CDR3aa: CASSGAFDIQYF
CDR3nt: TGTGCCAGCAGCGGGGCCTTTGACATTCAGTACTTC

d_gene: TRBD1
j_gene: TRBJ1-5
abundance: once
v_gene: TRBV5-4
CDR3aa: CASSLGGQGGQPQHF
CDR3nt: TGTGCCAGCAGCTTGGGGGGACAGGGAGGTCAGCCCCAGCATTTT

d_gene: .
j_gene: TRBJ1-4
abundance: once
v_gene: TRBV5-1
CDR3aa: CASSRIPGESEKLFF
CDR3nt: TGCGCCAGTTCTCGGATCCCGGGAGAAAGTGAAAAACTGTTTTTT

d_gene: .
j_gene: TRBJ1-6
abundance: .
v_gene: TRBV9
CDR3aa: CASTLGVNNSPLHF
CDR3nt: TGTGCCAGCACCCTAGGGGTGAATAATTCACCCCTCCACTTT

d_gene: .
j_gene: TRBJ2-1
abundance: .
v_gene: TRBV10-3
CDR3aa: CAIMRGENNEQFF
CDR3nt: TGTGCCATCATGAGGGGGGAAAACAATGAGCAGTTCTTC

d_gene: .
j_gene: TRBJ1-5
abundance: .
v_gene: TRBV27
CDR3aa: CASSLSGSNQPQHF
CDR3nt: TGTGCCAGCAGTTTATCGGGTAGCAATCAGCCCCAGCATTTT

d_gene: TRBD1
j_gene: TRBJ2-3
abundance: .
v_gene: TRBV7-8
CDR3aa: CASSPPGQGYTDTQYF
CDR3nt: TGTGCCAGCAGCCCCCCGGGACAGGGTTACACAGATACGCAGTATTTT

d_gene: .
j_gene: TRBJ1-1
abundance: .
v_gene: TRBV10-3
CDR3aa: CAISGTNMNTEAFF
CDR3nt: TGTGCCATCAGTGGGACAAATATGAACACTGAAGCTTTCTTT

d_gene: TRBD1
j_gene: TRBJ1-1
abundance: .
v_gene: TRBV5-1
CDR3aa: CASSLAGGGGVTEAFF
CDR3nt: TGCGCCAGCAGCTTGGCCGGCGGAGGGGGCGTCACTGAAGCTTTCTTT

d_gene: .
j_gene: TRBJ1-4
abundance: .
v_gene: TRBV30
CDR3aa: CAWAQELNEKLFF
CDR3nt: TGTGCCTGGGCACAGGAATTAAATGAAAAACTGTTTTTT

d_gene: .
j_gene: TRBJ2-7
abundance: .
v_gene: TRBV5-4
CDR3aa: CASSSGPYEQYF
CDR3nt: TGTGCCAGCAGCTCGGGGCCCTACGAGCAGTACTTC

d_gene: .
j_gene: TRBJ1-3
abundance: .
v_gene: TRBV7-8
CDR3aa: CAGRDGASGNTIYF
CDR3nt: TGTGCCGGACGAGACGGAGCCTCTGGAAACACCATATATTTT

d_gene: .
j_gene: TRBJ2-7
abundance: .
v_gene: TRBV6-1
CDR3aa: CASLGTYEQYF
CDR3nt: TGTGCCAGCCTAGGAACCTACGAGCAGTACTTC

d_gene: .
j_gene: TRBJ2-2
abundance: .
v_gene: TRBV27
CDR3aa: CASSFGVVTGELFF
CDR3nt: TGTGCCAGCAGCTTCGGTGTCGTCACCGGGGAGCTGTTTTTT

d_gene: .
j_gene: TRBJ2-2
abundance: .
v_gene: TRBV5-1
CDR3aa: CASSSEGRDTGELFF
CDR3nt: TGCGCCAGCAGCTCGGAAGGGAGAGACACCGGGGAGCTGTTTTTT

d_gene: .
j_gene: TRBJ1-5
abundance: .
v_gene: TRBV7-3
CDR3aa: CASSQRGANQPQHF
CDR3nt: TGTGCCAGCAGCCAGCGGGGGGCCAATCAGCCCCAGCATTTT

d_gene: TRBD2
j_gene: TRBJ2-3
abundance: .
v_gene: TRBV6-6
CDR3aa: CASSSGGTDTQYF
CDR3nt: TGTGCCAGCAGTAGCGGGGGCACAGATACGCAGTATTTT

d_gene: .
j_gene: TRBJ2-2
abundance: many
v_gene: TRBV7-9
CDR3aa: CARSGGPGELFF
CDR3nt: TGTGCCAGGTCAGGGGGGCCCGGGGAGCTGTTTTTT

d_gene: TRBD2
j_gene: TRBJ2-2
abundance: .
v_gene: TRBV2
CDR3aa: CARGGSANGELFF
CDR3nt: TGTGCCCGGGGCGGGAGCGCGAACGGGGAGCTGTTTTTT

d_gene: .
j_gene: TRBJ1-1
abundance: few
v_gene: TRBV30
CDR3aa: CAWIPRTTEAFF
CDR3nt: TGTGCCTGGATTCCCAGAACGACGGAAGCTTTCTTT

d_gene: .
j_gene: TRBJ2-1
abundance: .
v_gene: TRBV15
CDR3aa: CATSRDLDSSEQFF
CDR3nt: TGTGCCACCAGCAGAGATCTGGATAGCAGTGAGCAGTTCTTC

d_gene: .
j_gene: TRBJ2-7
abundance: .
v_gene: TRBV30
CDR3aa: CAWSHLVGGDEQYF
CDR3nt: TGTGCCTGGAGTCACCTCGTTGGGGGCGACGAGCAGTACTTC

d_gene: .
j_gene: TRBJ1-2
abundance: many
v_gene: TRBV1
CDR3aa: CPPADSNYGYTF
CDR3nt: TGCCCGCCAGCGGACAGCAACTATGGCTACACCTTC

d_gene: TRBD2
j_gene: TRBJ2-3
abundance: .
v_gene: TRBV6-5
CDR3aa: CASSYVAGGVDTQYF
CDR3nt: TGTGCCAGCAGTTACGTAGCGGGAGGGGTAGATACGCAGTATTTT